This TCR beta chain appears in the sequencing data of a study of blood T cells in healthy people across ages. The germline V and J ends were trimmed by 0 bases and 5 bases, with 8 bases remaining between them. The CDR3 length is 13 residues. Per-sample yields of isolated PBMCs were at least 7 million. For the second PCR, which ran for 7 to 11 cycles, a sample-barcoded 5' primer and a J-beta primer mix were used. TCRdb re-called the 5' RACE reads with MiXCR, one entry per CDR3 protein. The sample includes roughly 900,000 distinct CDR3 sequences, roughly 52% of them seen just once. The source material was blood. The chain uses TRBV12-3 or TRBV12-4 and TRBJ2-7; D not certain. This clonotype was obtained from a man aged 25 to 40 in good health. The CDR3 reads CASSLAPGNEQYF. The CDR3 coding sequence is TGTGCCAGCAGTTTAGCGCCGGGCAACGAGCAGTACTTC.